The 13 T cell receptor beta chains below come from one sample, sequenced in a study of blood T cell repertoires in COVID-19. Sequenced by immunoSEQ multiplex PCR; TCRdb stores in-frame clones only, minus some. The table records more than 100,000 clones, around 85% of them present only once. The source material was peripheral blood. The origin of the receptors is a woman aged 80 or older with acute or convalescent COVID-19.

J is TRBJ2-1 and V is TRBV27, with 12 bases aligning to TRBD2. V dropped 6 bases and J dropped 0; count of bases not matched to a gene: 9. Germline CDR1 and CDR2: MNHEY and SMNVEV (reference sequence). This CDR3 spans 18 amino acids. Here the CDR3 reads CASRGLAGNLRSYNEQFF. For the CDR3, the DNA is TGTGCCAGCAGAGGACTAGCGGGGAACCTACGCTCCTACAATGAGCAGTTCTTC.

The V gene is TRBV19, the J gene TRBJ1-1; possible D gene TRBD1, 6 bases. The CDR3 covers 14 residues. Trimming pared 1 base from V and 0 bases from J, leaving 6 bases between. Germline V CDR1 and CDR2: LNHDA, SQIVND (reference sequence). CDR3 residues: CASSIGQVNTEAFF. CDR3 sequence (DNA): TGTGCCAGTAGTATAGGACAGGTGAACACTGAAGCTTTCTTT.

The CDR3 bases are TGCAGCGTTCGACAGGTTATGAACACTGAAGCTTTCTTT. Translating it yields CSVRQVMNTEAFF. The rearrangement uses TRBV29-1 and TRBJ1-1; possible D gene TRBD1, 6 bases. CDR1 is SQVTM, CDR2 ANQGSEA, per germline. CDR3 size: 13 residues. The V and J ends lost 5 bases and 0 bases respectively, with 10 bases between them. Variable domain in full (rest from reference TRBV29-1 and TRBJ1-1): SAVISQKPSRDICQRGTSLTIQCQVDSQVTMMFWYRQQPGQSLTLIATANQGSEATYESGFVIDKFPISRPNLTFSTLTVSNMSPEDSSIYLCSVRQVMNTEAFFGQGTRLTVV.

This clone occurred once. This rearrangement joins TRBV10-3 to TRBJ1-1; D possibly corresponds to TRBD1 (5 bases). Germline V lookup: CDR1 ENHRY, CDR2 SYGVKD. V was shortened by 0 bases and J by 3 bases, with 8 bases between the two germline ends. The CDR3 length is 14 residues. The CDR3 DNA is TGTGCCATCAGTGAGTCGAAAGGGGACACTGAAGCTTTCTTT. Translating it yields CAISESKGDTEAFF.

The chain joins TRBV7-2 to TRBJ2-3, with 8 bases identical to TRBD2. Trimming cost V 3 bases and J 4 bases; bases outside gene matches: 9. CDR3 length equals 16 residues. Germline CDR1 and CDR2: SGHTA and FQGNSA. The CDR3 protein is CASSFLGTRIADTQYF. Here the CDR3 DNA reads TGTGCCAGCAGCTTCCTCGGGACTAGGATCGCAGATACGCAGTATTTT.

The chain links TRBV24-1 to TRBJ2-1, with 9 bases fitting TRBD1. Germline V gene data show CDR1 as KGHDR and CDR2 as SFDVKD. J lost 6 bases, V lost 3 bases, and 8 bases had no gene match. The CDR3 runs to 16 residues. DNA for the CDR3: TGTGCCACCAGTGATGCCGGACAGGGGATAGGCAATGAGCAGTTCTTC. It yields the protein CATSDAGQGIGNEQFF.

The chain uses TRBV28 and TRBJ1-2; tentatively, D is TRBD1 (6 bases). Germline CDR1 and CDR2: MDHEN and SYDVKM. The CDR3 totals 15 residues. V was trimmed by 6 bases and J by 2 bases, leaving 16 bases between them. The CDR3 bases are TGTGCCAGCAGCCTCTCCGGGACACTGAACTATGGCTACACCTTC. Amino acid sequence: CASSLSGTLNYGYTF.

The V gene is TRBV19, the J gene TRBJ1-2; no firm D call. Germline CDR1 and CDR2: LNHDA and SQIVND (reference sequence). Trimming took 11 bases from V and 5 from J, leaving 12 bases between them. This CDR3 is 11 amino acids long. CDR3 loop: CASGTNYGYTF. The CDR3 DNA reads TGTGCCTCGGGAACCAATTATGGCTACACCTTC.

This clone was counted once. The CDR3 loop is CASGTSGYINEQFF. CDR3 bases: TGTGCCTCCGGGACTAGCGGGTATATCAATGAGCAGTTCTTC. The rearrangement joins TRBV30 to TRBJ2-1; 12 bases fit TRBD2. The CDR3 spans 14 residues. Germline-derived CDR1 and CDR2 are GTSNPN and SVGIG (reference sequence). V gave up 7 bases and J gave up 6 bases; unmatched junction bases: 7.

The gene calls are TRBV6-2 or TRBV6-3 and TRBJ1-5, with a possible D match to TRBD1 (6 bases). Germline V CDR1 and CDR2: MNHEY, SVGEGT. The V and J ends lost 2 bases and 3 bases respectively, with 14 bases between them. The CDR3 consists of 16 residues. The CDR3 region is CASSYRGSFSNQPQHF. CDR3 nucleotide sequence: TGTGCCAGCAGTTACAGGGGGTCCTTCTCCAATCAGCCCCAGCATTTT.

This chain connects TRBV3-1 (or the pseudogene TRBV3-2) to TRBJ2-4, with 10 bases fitting TRBD2. The V gene end was trimmed by 0 bases and the J gene end by 6 bases; junction bases not matched to a gene: 26. This CDR3 has 23 amino acids. Germline V CDR1 and CDR2: LGHDT, YNNKEL (reference sequence). CDR3 sequence (DNA): TGTGCCAGCAGCCAAGAAAGGGGAGGGACAGGATCCGAACTAGTAGCGGGAGGAAACATTCAGTACTTC. Residues: CASSQERGGTGSELVAGGNIQYF.

The chain recombines TRBV5-4 with TRBJ2-1; 7 bases are a match to TRBD2. Germline V lookup: CDR1 SGHNT, CDR2 YYREEE (reference sequence). J lost 1 base, V lost 0 bases, and 4 bases had no gene match. This CDR3 is built from 16 residues. CDR3 protein: CASSLVVGGSYNEQFF. Here the CDR3 DNA reads TGTGCCAGCAGCTTGGTCGTGGGAGGGTCCTACAATGAGCAGTTCTTC. Full variable domain (outside the CDR3, taken from reference TRBV5-4 and TRBJ2-1): ETGVTQSPTHLIKTRGQQVTLRCSSQSGHNTVSWYQQALGQGPQFIFQYYREEENGRGNFPPRFSGLQFPNYSSELNVNALELDDSALYLCASSLVVGGSYNEQFFGPGTRLTVL.

The chain carries TRBV19 and TRBJ2-7, with D uncertain. The CDR3 runs to 13 residues. V was shortened by 1 base and J by 5 bases, with 9 bases between the two germline ends. CDR1 and CDR2 (germline): LNHDA, SQIVND (reference sequence). The CDR3, as DNA: TGTGCCAGTAGTATAGGAAACAGCAACGAGCAGTACTTC. Translation gives CASSIGNSNEQYF. The variable domain in full, completed from reference TRBV19 and TRBJ2-7, reads DGGITQSPKYLFRKEGQNVTLSCEQNLNHDAMYWYRQDPGQGLRLIYYSQIVNDFQKGDIAEGYSVSREKKESFPLTVTSAQKNPTAFYLCASSIGNSNEQYFGPGTRLTVT.